Following are 30 T cell receptor beta chains from one sample sequenced in a study of blood T cells in healthy people across ages. Together with a sample-barcoded 5' primer, a J-beta primer mix was included in a second PCR lasting about 6 to 11 cycles. TCRdb passed the 5' RACE reads through MiXCR, listing each CDR3 protein once. Counted here are 1.5 million to 2 million distinct CDR3 sequences, roughly 27% occurring once; the ten biggest clones make up roughly 8%. The sequenced sample was blood. Every receptor here comes from a woman aged 25-40 years in good health.

The table lists this clonotype with a few counts. This sequence joins TRBV7-9 and TRBJ1-2; no firm D call. Germline loops: CDR1 SEHNR, CDR2 FQNEAQ (reference sequence). Trimming removed 8 bases at V and 6 bases at J, with 19 bases between. CDR3 length: 14 amino acids. In DNA form, the CDR3 reads TGTGCCAGCCTACCGGAGAGTACAGTGGATGGCTACACCTTC. As protein: CASLPESTVDGYTF.

As to this clonotype: The junction departs from germline at one end; a sequencing error may be responsible. DNA of the CDR3: TGCGCCAGCAGTTCCTCAGGACATCGAAATTCACCCCTCCACTTT. Translation gives CASSSSGHRNSPLHF. The V call is TRBV7-2, the J call TRBJ1-6; possible D gene TRBD1, 5 bases. The CDR3 length is 15 residues. CDR1 SGHTA and CDR2 FQGNSA come from the germline V gene.

This clonotype was observed a handful of times. CDR3 in amino acids: CASPPVDKSRTTEAFF. In nucleotides, the CDR3 is TGCGCCAGCCCACCGGTGGATAAGAGCAGAACCACTGAAGCTTTCTTT. This chain connects TRBV4-3 to TRBJ1-1; D gene uncertain. The CDR3 consists of 16 residues. V was trimmed by 8 bases and J by 4 bases, leaving 23 bases between them. Germline V gene lookup returns CDR1 LGHNA and CDR2 YSLEER.

The V gene is TRBV6-1, the J gene TRBJ1-5; D may be TRBD1 (6 bases). V was trimmed by 7 bases and J by 3 bases, leaving 16 bases between them. Germline CDR1 is MNHNS and CDR2 is SASEGT. CDR3 length equals 15 residues. CDR3 in DNA: TGTGCCAGCAAGGACTTAGGGGACAACAATCAGCCCCAGCATTTT. This sequence encodes CASKDLGDNNQPQHF.

About this clonotype: No conserved phenylalanine or tryptophan ends this CDR3, so it is likely a read error. The gene calls are TRBV27 and TRBJ1-2; the match to TRBD1 covers 8 bases. The germline CDR1 and CDR2 sequences are MNHEY and SMNVEV (reference sequence). This CDR3 is built from 15 residues. The ends lost 5 bases at V and 6 bases at J; junction bases unmatched: 11. The CDR3 sequence is CASSERQGLSHGYTV. CDR3 in DNA: TGTGCCAGCAGTGAAAGACAGGGGCTAAGTCATGGCTACACCGTC.

Many counts were recorded for this clonotype. This chain connects TRBV6-6 to TRBJ2-5; 10 positions match TRBD2. The trim removed 6 bases at V and 0 bases at J, leaving 4 bases unmatched. CDR3 length equals 15 residues. CDR1 is MNHNY and CDR2 is SVGAGI in the germline V gene (reference sequence). The CDR3 DNA reads TGTGCCAGCAGCCAGCGGGGGGGCTACCAAGAGACCCAGTACTTC. Residues: CASSQRGGYQETQYF.

This clonotype was observed a handful of times. It may be a read error: a sequence one base away is much more abundant. The rearrangement joins TRBV12-3 or TRBV12-4 to TRBJ2-6, with D uncertain. CDR3 length: 15 amino acids. The CDR3 nucleotides read TGTGCCAGCAGTTCTCTGGTGTCTGAGGCCAACGTCCTGACTTTC. This translates into CASSSLVSEANVLTF.

The V call is TRBV20-1, the J call TRBJ2-1; D is perhaps TRBD1 (6 bases). Germline loops: CDR1 DFQATT, CDR2 SNEGSKA (reference sequence). The CDR3 is 14 amino acids. V was pared by 2 bases and J by 5 bases, with 13 bases between. CDR3: CSARRQGIDNEQFF. DNA of the CDR3: TGCAGTGCTAGAAGGCAGGGGATTGACAATGAGCAGTTCTTC.

This clonotype was seen ten or more times. V usage is TRBV10-3 and J usage is TRBJ2-7; 7 bases fit TRBD2. This CDR3 contains 15 residues. Germline trimming cut 0 bases from V and 3 bases from J; bases unmatched to any gene: 5. CDR1 is ENHRY, CDR2 SYGVKD, per germline. The CDR3 reads CAISESGGLIYEQYF. The CDR3 DNA follows: TGTGCCATCAGTGAGTCGGGAGGGCTCATCTACGAGCAGTACTTC.

The rearrangement uses TRBV15 and TRBJ2-4; D may be TRBD1 or TRBD2 (5 bases each). The V gene lost 0 bases and the J gene lost 6 bases, with 6 bases spanning the gap. Germline loops: CDR1 LNHNV, CDR2 YYDKDF (reference sequence). There are 13 residues in the CDR3. As DNA, the CDR3 is TGTGCCACCAGCAGAGATGGGGGAAACATTCAGTACTTC. Translated: CATSRDGGNIQYF.

The CDR3 region has the DNA TGCAGCGTTGAGAAGCCTGGCAGGGGCAAGCACTACGAGCAGTACTTC. It specifies CSVEKPGRGKHYEQYF. This sequence joins TRBV29-1 and TRBJ2-7, with D tentatively TRBD1 (6 bases). The germline gives CDR1 SQVTM, CDR2 ANQGSEA. Deletions cut 3 bases from V and 3 bases from J, with 21 bases between. The CDR3 consists of 16 residues.

This clonotype showed up just a few times. The V and J genes are TRBV20-1 and TRBJ2-1, with 9 nucleotides matching TRBD1. J lost 5 bases, V lost 5 bases, and 10 bases had no gene match. The CDR3 runs 15 residues. The germline V gene encodes CDR1 DFQATT and CDR2 SNEGSKA (reference sequence). CDR3 loop: CSAESLGQGNNEQFF. The CDR3 DNA reads TGCAGTGCTGAATCATTGGGACAGGGAAACAATGAGCAGTTCTTC.

The rearrangement joins TRBV11-2 to TRBJ1-1; possible D gene TRBD1, 5 bases. The V and J ends lost 5 bases and 4 bases respectively, with 17 bases between them. The CDR3 consists of 15 residues. Germline V gives CDR1 SGHAT, CDR2 FQNNGV. This CDR3 is CASSVLGGLSTEAFF. The CDR3, as DNA: TGTGCCAGCAGCGTTCTGGGGGGTTTGAGCACTGAAGCTTTCTTT.

The J gene is TRBJ2-7, the V gene TRBV30, with 7 bases fitting TRBD1. Germline V lookup: CDR1 GTSNPN, CDR2 SVGIG (reference sequence). V lost 1 base and J lost 2; bases outside the gene matches: 5. CDR3 length equals 14 residues. The DNA for the CDR3 is TGTGCCTGGAGTGGGCCGGGACAGCCCTACGAGCAGTACTTC. Translation gives CAWSGPGQPYEQYF.

This clonotype was observed a few times. No DNA is shown, since the ends of the CDR3 on it are uncertain; the CDR3 is the one TCRdb lists. The V gene is TRBV12-3 or TRBV12-4, the J gene TRBJ1-3. From its first to its last residue, the CDR3 has 13 amino acids. CDR3 protein: CASSFGSGNTIYF.

This clonotype was seen more than once but under ten times. The V and J genes are TRBV14 and TRBJ2-3; TRBD2 matches at 13 bases. Germline V gives CDR1 SGHDN, CDR2 FVKESK. The CDR3 is 20 residues long. V shed 0 bases and J 5 bases; nucleotides not matched to a gene: 14. CDR3 nucleotide sequence: TGTGCCAGCAGCCAAGATCCCTGGAAGACTAGCGGGGGGCTAGTAGATACGCAGTATTTT. This codes for CASSQDPWKTSGGLVDTQYF.

Concerning this clonotype: This sequence may be a read error, since a much larger clone differs from it by one base. The gene calls are TRBV5-1 and TRBJ1-2; D gene unclear. This CDR3 has 14 amino acids. CDR1 is SGHRS, CDR2 YFSETQ, per germline. DNA for the CDR3: TGCGCCAGCAGCCCGGGAGGGTCGAACTATGGCCACACCTTC. This encodes CASSPGGSNYGHTF.

The sample holds one count of this clonotype. This rearrangement joins TRBV15 to TRBJ2-1; 8 nucleotides match TRBD2. The CDR3 runs 14 residues. J was trimmed by 10 bases and V by 4 bases; bases with no gene match: 9. Germline V gene data show CDR1 as LNHNV and CDR2 as YYDKDF (reference sequence). This chain's CDR3 is CATSTVGREDEQFF. The CDR3 DNA is TGTGCCACCAGCACTGTGGGGCGGGAGGACGAGCAGTTCTTC.

This clonotype was seen more than once but under ten times. The gene calls are TRBV7-2 and TRBJ2-3, with a weak D call TRBD2 (6 bases). The CDR3 runs to 15 residues. V dropped 0 bases and J dropped 6 bases, with 13 bases sitting between them. Per germline, CDR1 SGHTA and CDR2 FQGNSA. For the CDR3, the DNA is TGTGCCAGCAGCTTAGCACGGGAGTCTTTTGATACGCAGTATTTT. It is translated as CASSLARESFDTQYF.

This chain connects TRBV12-3 or TRBV12-4 to TRBJ1-1; D remains unclear. V was shortened by 2 bases and J by 11 bases, with 9 bases between the two germline ends. This CDR3 comprises 11 residues. The CDR3 region is CASSLSGRAFF. CDR3 coding DNA: TGTGCCAGCAGTTTATCGGGGAGGGCTTTCTTT.

V usage is TRBV4-1 and J usage is TRBJ2-1, with 7 bases matching TRBD1. CDR3 length equals 16 residues. Germline CDR1 reads MGHRA; CDR2 reads YSYEKL. The V and J ends lost 3 bases and 8 bases, in that order; junction bases with no gene match: 13. The CDR3 loop is CASSHYSRTGDHEQFF. The CDR3 bases are TGCGCCAGCAGCCACTACTCCCGGACAGGTGATCATGAGCAGTTCTTC.

This clonotype turned up a few times. The chain uses TRBV10-3 and TRBJ2-1; no definite D call. This CDR3 spans 15 amino acids. Germline assignment: CDR1 ENHRY and CDR2 SYGVKD. The V and J ends lost 0 bases and 7 bases respectively, with 13 bases between them. DNA of the CDR3: TGTGCCATCAGTGAGTCGACGGGTCTCCTGAATGAGCAGTTCTTC. Translated: CAISESTGLLNEQFF.

The chain combines TRBV7-9 with TRBJ2-1; D gene unclear. The J call is doubtful: the DNA matches TRBJ2-7 better. CDR1 is SEHNR, CDR2 FQNEAQ, per germline (reference sequence). CDR3 length equals 15 residues. The DNA for the CDR3 is TGTGCCAGCAGCTTAACTATTTCCTCCTACAATGAGCAGTACTTC. This translates into CASSLTISSYNEQYF.

This chain links TRBV12-3 or TRBV12-4 with TRBJ2-5; D possibly corresponds to TRBD2 (6 bases). CDR3 size: 15 residues. The V and J ends lost 5 bases and 4 bases respectively, with 17 bases between them. Here the CDR3 reads CASSTTGEGIETQYF. As DNA, the CDR3 is TGTGCCAGCAGTACAACGGGGGAAGGGATAGAGACCCAGTACTTC.

The gene calls are TRBV7-3 and TRBJ1-1, with D possibly matching TRBD1 (6 bases). The CDR3 is 14 residues long. V gave up 5 bases and J gave up 1 base, with 11 bases separating them. CDR1 is SGHTA and CDR2 is FQGTGA in the germline V gene. DNA of the CDR3: TGTGCCAGCAGCGCAACAGGGAAGAACACTGAAGCTTTCTTT. Protein product: CASSATGKNTEAFF.

This clonotype turned up a few times. The genes are TRBV18 and TRBJ1-4, with TRBD1 as a possible D gene (5 bases). The CDR3 length is 14 residues. V was shortened by 5 bases and J by 5 bases, with 12 bases between the two germline ends. Germline CDR1 KGHSH, CDR2 LQKENI. CDR3 residues: CASSTRGSNEKLFF. The DNA for the CDR3 is TGTGCCAGCTCAACTCGGGGCTCAAATGAAAAACTGTTTTTT.

The rearrangement links TRBV6-6 to TRBJ1-1; D perhaps matches TRBD1 (5 bases). CDR1 and CDR2 from the germline V gene are MNHNY and SVGAGI (reference sequence). The CDR3 is made up of 14 amino acids. Trimming took off 3 bases at V and 1 base at J, with 9 bases between the two ends. In DNA form, the CDR3 reads TGTGCCAGCAGTTATCCCGGACAGAACACTGAAGCTTTCTTT. This codes for CASSYPGQNTEAFF.

This clonotype was detected many times. The rearrangement links TRBV5-5 to TRBJ1-2; D gene uncertain. The germline V and J ends were trimmed by 6 bases and 1 base, with 7 bases remaining between them. The CDR3 is made up of 12 amino acids. Germline values: CDR1 SGHKS, CDR2 YYEKEE (reference sequence). CDR3 amino acids: CASTRSNYGYTF. CDR3 DNA sequence: TGTGCCAGCACGAGGAGTAACTATGGCTACACCTTC.

This clonotype was found a few times. The chain combines TRBV2 with TRBJ1-6; 7 bases fit TRBD1. CDR1 and CDR2 from the germline V gene are SNHLY and FYNNEI. J was trimmed by 5 bases and V by 6 bases; bases with no gene match: 7. The CDR3 consists of 15 residues. CDR3 DNA sequence: TGTGCCAGCAGCGTGAGGGGGCTCGATAATTCACCCCTCCACTTT. This sequence encodes CASSVRGLDNSPLHF.

This clonotype was counted between two and nine times. The chain has TRBV5-1 and TRBJ2-5; 8 bases line up with TRBD2. The CDR3 has 15 amino acids. Trimming took 2 bases from V and 0 from J; bases not matched to a gene: 3. From germline, CDR1 is SGHRS and CDR2 YFSETQ. The CDR3 loop reads CASSLRGGYQETQYF. The CDR3 nucleotides are TGCGCCAGCAGCTTACGGGGGGGGTACCAAGAGACCCAGTACTTC.